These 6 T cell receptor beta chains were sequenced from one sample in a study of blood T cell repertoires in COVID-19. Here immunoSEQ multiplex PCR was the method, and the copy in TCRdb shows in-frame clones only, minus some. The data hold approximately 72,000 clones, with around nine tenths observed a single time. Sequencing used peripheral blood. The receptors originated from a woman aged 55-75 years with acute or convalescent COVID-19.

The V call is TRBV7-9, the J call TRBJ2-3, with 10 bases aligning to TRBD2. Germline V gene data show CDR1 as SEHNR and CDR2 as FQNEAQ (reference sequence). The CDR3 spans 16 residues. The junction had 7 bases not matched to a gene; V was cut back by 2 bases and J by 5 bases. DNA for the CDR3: TGTGCCAGCAGCTTATACGGGGCTAGCGGGGGAGATACGCAGTATTTT. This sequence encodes CASSLYGASGGDTQYF.

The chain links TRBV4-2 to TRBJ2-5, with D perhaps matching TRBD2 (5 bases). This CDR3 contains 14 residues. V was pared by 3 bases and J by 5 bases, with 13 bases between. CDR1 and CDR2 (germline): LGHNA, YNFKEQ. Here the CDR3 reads CASSQELDGETQYF. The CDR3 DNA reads TGTGCCAGCAGCCAGGAACTAGACGGGGAGACCCAGTACTTC.

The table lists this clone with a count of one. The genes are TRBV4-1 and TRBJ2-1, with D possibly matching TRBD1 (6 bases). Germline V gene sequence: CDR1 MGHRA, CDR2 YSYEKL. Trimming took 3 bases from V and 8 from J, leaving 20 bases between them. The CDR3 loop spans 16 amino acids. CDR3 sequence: CASSQDPPPGDHEQFF. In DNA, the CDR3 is TGCGCCAGCAGCCAGGATCCCCCGCCAGGGGACCATGAGCAGTTCTTC.

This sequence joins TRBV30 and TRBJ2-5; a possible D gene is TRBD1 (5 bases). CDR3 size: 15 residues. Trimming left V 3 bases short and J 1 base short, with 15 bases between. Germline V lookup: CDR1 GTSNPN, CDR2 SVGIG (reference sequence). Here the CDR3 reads CAWSAIGRVQETQYF. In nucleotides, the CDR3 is TGTGCCTGGAGCGCCATCGGCAGGGTCCAAGAGACCCAGTACTTC.

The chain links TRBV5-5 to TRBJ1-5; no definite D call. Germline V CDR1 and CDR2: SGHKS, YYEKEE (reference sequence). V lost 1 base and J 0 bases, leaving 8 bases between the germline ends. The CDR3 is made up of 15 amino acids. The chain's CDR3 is CASSLWGDSNQPQHF. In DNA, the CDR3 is TGTGCCAGCAGCTTGTGGGGAGATAGCAATCAGCCCCAGCATTTT.

CDR3 bases: TGCAGCGTTCAGAACAGCACTTATGGCTACACCTTC. It specifies CSVQNSTYGYTF. The V and J genes are TRBV29-1 and TRBJ1-2; D gene ambiguous. Trimming took 5 bases from V and 5 from J, leaving 12 bases between them. Germline loops: CDR1 SQVTM, CDR2 ANQGSEA. CDR3 size: 12 residues.